Listed below are T cell receptor beta chains from one sample, sequenced in a study of T-cell memory formation after mild COVID-19. Each CDR3 protein is one row after TCRdb ran MiXCR on the 5' RACE reads. The sample includes approximately 570,000 distinct CDR3 sequences, 15% to 20% seen only once; the top ten take 12%. Sequenced material: PBMCs or a T cell subset sorted from them (not recorded which). These receptor sequences come from an adult woman who had mild COVID-19 (a few samples of this study predate the infection). Cell type and time point are not known. The conserved cysteine and the conserved F or W are not part of the CDR3 here.

TRBV9	TRBJ2-5	12	ASSVAPRTETQY
TRBV4-2	TRBJ2-3	15	ASSQDFLRGVGDTQY
TRBV15	TRBJ1-5	13	ATSRDQERVSRRV
TRBV4-1	TRBJ1-2	14	ASSQAPPTGRFGYT
TRBV20-1	TRBJ2-7	11	SARREGGYEQY
TRBV25-1	TRBJ2-7	15	ASSDDEYGTTIYEQY
TRBV4-3	TRBJ2-3	15	ASSQDGIGPIADTQY
TRBV20-1	TRBJ1-2	11	SAPLAGSYGYT
TRBV6-5	TRBJ2-7	11	ASSYGKTYEQY
TRBV6-5	TRBJ2-3	14	ASRALAGAITDTQY
TRBV19	TRBJ1-6	12	ASSFGTGHSPLH
TRBV12-3/TRBV12-4	TRBJ1-1	11	ASSRPGATEAF
TRBV6-5	TRBJ2-2	11	ASSYRTTGELF
TRBV5-1	TRBJ2-1	12	ASNYRELYNEQF
TRBV7-2	TRBJ2-2	11	ASSLENPGELF
TRBV29-1	TRBJ2-7	13	SVESIGTGSYEQY
TRBV7-7	TRBJ2-1	13	ASSPREGSYNEQF
TRBV5-1	TRBJ2-7	14	ASSLAGGQGVYEQY
TRBV20-1	TRBJ2-3	12	SARDSRSADTQY
TRBV7-2	TRBJ2-7	13	ASSLEADDYYEQY
TRBV12-3/TRBV12-4	TRBJ2-5	14	ASSSATAGGPETQY
TRBV6-5	TRBJ1-1	14	ASRPRQGIRDTEAF
TRBV27	TRBJ1-1	16	ASSSGFRETIMNTEAF
TRBV29-1	TRBJ1-5	12	SVELKGVGQPQH
TRBV19	TRBJ2-7	13	ASSSGRTLTYEQY
TRBV12-3/TRBV12-4	TRBJ1-5	14	ASSLLSETLNQPQH
TRBV15	TRBJ2-1	13	ATSRGLDSYNEQF
TRBV18	TRBJ2-7	11	ASSPDAPREQY
TRBV29-1	TRBJ2-7	10	SARQGSYEQY
TRBV4-1	TRBJ2-5	14	ASSHGPGTGLETQY
TRBV4-3	TRBJ1-6	15	ASSQVPGGNGNSPLH
TRBV12-3/TRBV12-4	TRBJ2-1	8	ASSFNEQF
TRBV7-2	TRBJ2-3	14	ASSFRRQGITDTQY
TRBV7-2	TRBJ2-1	13	ASSFGQGLGNEQF
TRBV11-3	TRBJ1-1	12	ASAEGTPPFEAF
TRBV5-1	TRBJ2-5	11	ASARGLGETQY
TRBV2	TRBJ1-5	12	ASSADLSNQPQH
TRBV9	TRBJ2-2	11	SSSVDYTGELF
TRBV5-1	TRBJ1-1	16	ASSQSPGTGGSNTEAF
TRBV29-1	TRBJ1-1	11	SVEPTGYTEAF
TRBV5-6	TRBJ2-7	11	ASSRDTSYEQY
TRBV20-1	TRBJ2-1	14	SATSAHRGPYNEQF
TRBV6-1	TRBJ2-7	11	ASSREASYEQY